A single sample is the source of the 32 T cell receptor beta chains below, sequenced in a study of response to subunit inactivated influenza vaccine. MiXCR, run by TCRdb on the RT-PCR reads, gives a single entry per CDR3 protein. The sample yields about 480,000 distinct CDR3 sequences, about 10% seen once. The sample was PBMCs from blood, taken about 40 days after vaccination. These receptors were obtained from a man aged 50-60 years who received an inactivated influenza vaccine.

This clonotype was counted many times. The rearrangement uses TRBV5-1 and TRBJ2-7; TRBD1 matches 9 bases. With 3 bases clipped from V and 3 bases from J, the junction kept 7 bases outside the gene matches. The CDR3 is 15 residues long. CDR1 is SGHRS and CDR2 is YFSETQ in the germline V gene. In DNA, the CDR3 is TGCGCCAGCAGCTACGAACAGGGGGCGGGCTACGAGCAGTACTTC. This translates into CASSYEQGAGYEQYF.

This clonotype was counted a few times. The chain joins TRBV11-2 to TRBJ2-2; the match to TRBD2 covers 7 bases. From germline, CDR1 is SGHAT and CDR2 FQNNGV. Trimming took 0 bases from V and 1 from J; bases not matched to a gene: 2. This CDR3 has 16 amino acids. CDR3: CASSLEAGMNTGELFF. For the CDR3, the DNA is TGTGCCAGCAGCTTAGAAGCGGGGATGAACACCGGGGAGCTGTTTTTT.

In this sample, this clonotype turned up many times. The chain joins TRBV24-1 to TRBJ2-3, with TRBD1 as a possible D gene (6 bases). The CDR3 runs to 12 residues. Trimming took 3 bases from V and 10 from J, leaving 10 bases between them. Per germline, CDR1 KGHDR and CDR2 SFDVKD. CDR3 sequence (DNA): TGTGCCACCAGTGATGGGGACATTCCGCAGTATTTT. Residues: CATSDGDIPQYF.

This chain connects TRBV7-9 to TRBJ2-2; D may be TRBD1 or TRBD2 (5 bases each). CDR1 is SEHNR and CDR2 is FQNEAQ in the germline V gene (reference sequence). The CDR3 is 14 amino acids. The V end was cut by 5 bases, the J end by 7 bases, with 14 bases between. CDR3 DNA sequence: TGTGCCAGCAGCACCCCGACAGAGGGCGGGGAGCTGTTTTTT. Translation gives CASSTPTEGGELFF.

This clonotype appeared many times. This chain connects TRBV29-1 to TRBJ2-5; 11 bases align to TRBD1. V lost 6 bases to trimming and J lost 4 bases; unmatched junction nucleotides: 13. From germline, CDR1 is SQVTM and CDR2 ANQGSEA. The CDR3 runs to 16 residues. The CDR3 sequence: CSVYPTGTGGAETQYF. DNA of the CDR3: TGCAGCGTCTATCCTACCGGGACAGGGGGTGCAGAGACCCAGTACTTC.

In this sample, this clonotype turned up a few times. The chain combines TRBV11-2 with TRBJ2-2; D tentatively fits TRBD1 or TRBD2 (5 bases each). The V and J ends lost 5 bases and 6 bases respectively, with 10 bases between them. The CDR3 runs to 13 residues. Germline CDR1 is SGHAT and CDR2 is FQNNGV. CDR3 nucleotides: TGTGCCAGCAGCGAGGTGGGGGCCGGGGAGCTGTTTTTT. As protein: CASSEVGAGELFF.

The chain has TRBV20-1 and TRBJ2-1; 11 bases align to TRBD2. In germline, CDR1 is DFQATT, CDR2 SNEGSKA (reference sequence). The CDR3 runs 15 residues. The J segment lost 4 bases and the V segment lost 6 bases, leaving 8 bases of the junction unmatched. Here the CDR3 DNA reads TGCAGTGCACCTCCGGGACTAGCGGCTTACAATGAGCAGTTCTTC. This encodes CSAPPGLAAYNEQFF.

This clonotype has just a few counts. V is TRBV7-3 and J is TRBJ2-1, with TRBD1 identical over 7 bases. V shed 3 bases and J 0 bases; nucleotides not matched to a gene: 5. This CDR3 has 16 amino acids. Per the germline V gene, CDR1 is SGHTA and CDR2 is FQGTGA. The CDR3 protein is CASSLMTGSSYNEQFF. The CDR3 bases are TGTGCCAGCAGCTTGATGACAGGGAGCTCCTACAATGAGCAGTTCTTC.

The chain couples TRBV20-1 to TRBJ1-6; no definite D call. V lost 0 bases to trimming and J lost 8 bases, with 5 bases between them. Germline assignment: CDR1 DFQATT and CDR2 SNEGSKA (reference sequence). The CDR3 has 12 amino acids. The CDR3 nucleotides read TGCAGTGCTAGAGATACGGATTCACCCCTCCACTTT. Protein product: CSARDTDSPLHF.

This clonotype was counted only a few times. The chain uses TRBV4-1 and TRBJ2-1; TRBD1 is a possible D gene (6 bases). Per germline, CDR1 MGHRA and CDR2 YSYEKL. V lost 0 bases and J lost 4, with 25 bases in between. The CDR3 extends over 20 amino acids. In nucleotides, the CDR3 is TGCGCCAGCAGCCAAGATGTGTTCGGGACAACGGCAAGACTATACAATGAGCAGTTCTTC. Translation: CASSQDVFGTTARLYNEQFF.

The genes are TRBV10-3 and TRBJ2-1; TRBD2 matches 16 bases. This CDR3 region has 16 residues. Germline lookup yields CDR1 ENHRY and CDR2 SYGVKD. V lost 8 bases to trimming and J lost 3 bases; unmatched junction nucleotides: 4. CDR3 amino acids: CAIGTSGRAGYNEQFF. For the CDR3, the DNA is TGTGCCATCGGGACTAGCGGGAGGGCGGGCTACAATGAGCAGTTCTTC.

The table lists this clonotype with a few counts. The J gene is TRBJ2-5, the V gene TRBV5-1; no definite D call. The V end was cut by 5 bases, the J end by 1 base, with 12 bases between. Germline CDR1 and CDR2: SGHRS and YFSETQ. This CDR3 is 14 amino acids long. The CDR3 sequence: CASRLRNTQETQYF. The CDR3 bases are TGCGCCAGCAGATTAAGGAACACCCAAGAGACCCAGTACTTC. Full variable domain (remainder filled in from reference TRBV5-1 and TRBJ2-5): KAGVTQTPRYLIKTRGQQVTLSCSPISGHRSVSWYQQTPGQGLQFLFEYFSETQRNKGNFPGRFSGRQFSNSRSEMNVSTLELGDSALYLCASRLRNTQETQYFGPGTRLLVL.

In its sample, this clonotype was seen a few times. The rearrangement joins TRBV5-1 to TRBJ2-2; weak D call: TRBD2 (6 bases). V shed 4 bases and J shed 6 bases, with 13 bases lying between them. The length of the CDR3 is 14 residues. Germline-derived CDR1 and CDR2 are SGHRS and YFSETQ. CDR3 nucleotide sequence: TGCGCCAGCAGCGCCGGACCGGGGGCCGGGGAGCTGTTTTTT. Protein sequence: CASSAGPGAGELFF.

Ten or more counts support this clonotype. This chain joins TRBV5-6 and TRBJ2-1, with D uncertain. V gave up 4 bases and J gave up 4 bases, with 6 bases separating them. CDR1 and CDR2 (germline): SGHDT, YYEEEE. This CDR3 region has 12 residues. The CDR3 sequence is CASSANYNEQFF. In DNA, the CDR3 is TGTGCCAGCAGCGCAAATTACAATGAGCAGTTCTTC.

This clonotype was observed a few times. The genes are TRBV12-3 or TRBV12-4 and TRBJ1-5, with D uncertain. CDR3 length: 12 residues. The ends were cut back, 6 bases at V and 3 bases at J, with 6 bases in the middle. This CDR3 is CASSQHNQPQHF. The CDR3 DNA follows: TGTGCCAGCAGCCAGCACAATCAGCCCCAGCATTTT.

There are a few counts of this clonotype. The chain carries TRBV14 and TRBJ2-1; D gene ambiguous. Trimming shortened V by 1 base and J by 0 bases, and 10 bases separated the two germline ends. CDR3 size: 16 residues. Germline V gene lookup returns CDR1 SGHDN and CDR2 FVKESK. The CDR3 region has the DNA TGTGCCAGCAGCCAAGTACGCCTCAGCTCCTACAATGAGCAGTTCTTC. It is translated as CASSQVRLSSYNEQFF.

The V call is TRBV7-9, the J call TRBJ2-7; 8 bases match TRBD1. V lost 1 base, J lost 5 bases, and 4 bases stayed unmatched. Germline V CDR1 and CDR2: SEHNR, FQNEAQ (reference sequence). The CDR3 loop spans 14 amino acids. The CDR3 loop reads CASSLGRGRDEQYF. The CDR3 nucleotides are TGTGCCAGCAGCTTAGGCAGGGGGCGGGACGAGCAGTACTTC.

This rearrangement joins TRBV7-2 to TRBJ2-1, with D possibly being TRBD2 (6 bases). The length of the CDR3 is 15 residues. Germline lookup yields CDR1 SGHTA and CDR2 FQGNSA. V was cut by 0 bases and J by 8 bases, with 14 bases left in between. CDR3 sequence (DNA): TGTGCCAGCAGCTTAGCGGCAGGCGGGGTGGATGAGCAGTTCTTC. Its translation: CASSLAAGGVDEQFF.

This clonotype has more than one count but fewer than ten. The rearrangement joins TRBV28 to TRBJ2-1; D is unclear. Trimming cost V 1 base and J 0 bases, with 16 bases left between them. This CDR3 is 18 amino acids long. CDR1 is MDHEN, CDR2 SYDVKM, per germline. The CDR3, as DNA: TGTGCCAGCAGTTTATCCCCCTTCCTTGGTAGCTCCTACAATGAGCAGTTCTTC. It yields the protein CASSLSPFLGSSYNEQFF.

The gene calls are TRBV6-5 and TRBJ1-6; D not certain. Trimming took off 2 bases at V and 9 bases at J, with 8 bases between the two ends. The V gene's germline CDR1 is MNHEY and CDR2 SVGAGI. There are 13 residues in the CDR3. In DNA, the CDR3 is TGTGCCAGCAGTTACGGGCCTAGTTCACCCCTCCACTTT. This encodes CASSYGPSSPLHF.

This chain uses TRBV20-1 with TRBJ1-5; perhaps TRBD1 as D (6 bases). The CDR3 covers 13 residues. Trimming took 5 bases from V and 3 from J, leaving 11 bases between them. Germline V gene data show CDR1 as DFQATT and CDR2 as SNEGSKA (reference sequence). The DNA of the CDR3 is TGCAGTGCTCACCGGGACAACAATCAGCCCCAGCATTTT. The encoded protein is CSAHRDNNQPQHF.

The table lists this clonotype with a few counts. V usage is TRBV7-9 and J usage is TRBJ2-5; the D is unclear. V was trimmed by 8 bases and J by 7 bases, leaving 11 bases between them. CDR3 length equals 11 residues. Germline loops: CDR1 SEHNR, CDR2 FQNEAQ (reference sequence). The CDR3 DNA follows: TGTGCCAGCGTGCTCGAATGGACCCAGTACTTC. Amino acid sequence: CASVLEWTQYF.

This clonotype was observed at least ten times. This CDR3 is CSAIGLDRFEQFF. CDR3 sequence (DNA): TGCAGCGCCATCGGACTAGACCGCTTTGAGCAGTTCTTC. V and J are TRBV29-1 and TRBJ2-1, with 7 bases matching TRBD2. Germline-derived CDR1 and CDR2 are SQVTM and ANQGSEA. The CDR3 is 13 amino acids. V trimming: 7 bases; J trimming: 9 bases; junction bases outside the gene matches: 12.

This clonotype was seen more than once but under ten times. This chain connects TRBV5-6 to TRBJ2-3, with D unclear. Trimming removed 7 bases at V and 0 bases at J, with 15 bases between. The germline gives CDR1 SGHDT, CDR2 YYEEEE. The CDR3 is 15 amino acids. For the CDR3, the DNA is TGTGCCAGCTCTTCTGTCCTCCGAAGCACAGATACGCAGTATTTT. Translation gives CASSSVLRSTDTQYF.

This clonotype was counted a few times. V usage is TRBV20-1 and J usage is TRBJ2-1; 14 nucleotides align to TRBD2. The J segment lost 7 bases and the V segment lost 0 bases, leaving 11 bases of the junction unmatched. This CDR3 region has 18 residues. The V gene's germline CDR1 is DFQATT and CDR2 SNEGSKA (reference sequence). The CDR3 here is CSARDTRGLAGVGNEQFF. CDR3 nucleotides: TGCAGTGCTAGAGATACTAGGGGACTAGCGGGAGTTGGTAATGAGCAGTTCTTC.

Only a few counts were recorded for this clonotype. The V call is TRBV5-6, the J call TRBJ2-5; D is ambiguous. CDR1 and CDR2 from the germline V gene are SGHDT and YYEEEE. This CDR3 is built from 13 residues. V was shortened by 1 base and J by 5 bases, with 9 bases between the two germline ends. The CDR3, as DNA: TGTGCCAGCAGCTTGCCCGCTGGTGAGACCCAGTACTTC. This gives the protein CASSLPAGETQYF. Full variable domain (outside the CDR3, taken from reference TRBV5-6 and TRBJ2-5): DAGVTQSPTHLIKTRGQQVTLRCSPKSGHDTVSWYQQALGQGPQFIFQYYEEEERQRGNFPDRFSGHQFPNYSSELNVNALLLGDSALYLCASSLPAGETQYFGPGTRLLVL.

In its sample, this clonotype was seen a few times. The chain is built from TRBV7-8 and TRBJ2-2; D is perhaps TRBD1 or TRBD2 (6 bases each). V lost 10 bases and J 3 bases, leaving 18 bases between the germline ends. The CDR3 runs to 15 residues. CDR1 is SGHVS, CDR2 FQNEAQ, per germline. The CDR3 here is CAITSRGVYTGELFF. The CDR3 DNA is TGTGCCATTACCAGTAGGGGGGTATACACCGGGGAGCTGTTTTTT.

This clonotype was counted only a few times. Written as DNA, the CDR3 is TGCAGCGTTGAACCTATACCGGGACTAGCGTTGGGGGAGCAGTTCTTC. It translates to CSVEPIPGLALGEQFF. The chain couples TRBV29-1 to TRBJ2-1; 10 bases agree with TRBD2. The germline CDR1 and CDR2 sequences are SQVTM and ANQGSEA. V gave up 2 bases and J gave up 10 bases; unmatched junction bases: 14. The length of the CDR3 is 16 residues.

Turning to this clonotype: Given a much more abundant clone one base away, this may be a read error. The CDR3 reads CASSSAPLAGRSTDTQYF. The CDR3 bases are TGTGCCAGCAGCTCCGCCCCTCTAGCGGGGAGAAGCACAGATACGCAGTATTTT. The genes are TRBV7-6 and TRBJ2-3; 9 positions agree with TRBD2. The V gene's germline CDR1 is SGHVS and CDR2 FNYEAQ. Trimming took 4 bases from V and 0 from J; bases not matched to a gene: 11. The CDR3 consists of 18 residues.

The gene calls are TRBV12-3 or TRBV12-4 and TRBJ2-1, with D possibly being TRBD2 (6 bases). V shed 6 bases and J shed 2 bases, with 14 bases lying between them. This CDR3 is built from 15 residues. This CDR3 is CASSPAGRPYNEQFF. CDR3 coding DNA: TGTGCCAGCAGCCCGGCGGGGAGGCCCTACAATGAGCAGTTCTTC.

This clonotype occurred many times. The chain couples TRBV7-2 to TRBJ2-1; D may be TRBD2 (5 bases). Germline lookup yields CDR1 SGHTA and CDR2 FQGNSA. The CDR3 sequence is 16 residues long. V was shortened by 5 bases and J by 2 bases, with 16 bases between the two germline ends. CDR3 protein: CASSPRGSLTYNEQFF. The CDR3 nucleotides are TGTGCCAGCAGCCCCCGGGGTAGCCTAACCTACAATGAGCAGTTCTTC.

This clonotype was recorded once. V usage is TRBV6-2 or TRBV6-3 and J usage is TRBJ2-6; D unclear. This CDR3 is 14 amino acids long. CDR1 and CDR2 from the germline V gene are MNHEY and SVGEGT. V lost 6 bases to trimming and J lost 3 bases, with 9 bases between them. The CDR3 coding sequence is TGTGCCAGCAGCATGGGCGGTGGGGCCAACGTCCTGACTTTC. It codes for CASSMGGGANVLTF.